The 9 T cell receptor beta chains given below trace back to one sample, sequenced in a study of blood T cell repertoires in COVID-19. The table came from immunoSEQ multiplex PCR; TCRdb's copy has only in-frame clones and leaves some out. This repertoire shows some 260,000 clones, 75% to 90% found once; its top ten account for over 7.5%. The sequencing input was PBMCs or T cells enriched from blood (not recorded which). The receptors originated from a man in his forties who had recovered from COVID-19.

The chain recombines TRBV7-9 with TRBJ1-6; 11 positions match TRBD1. The germline gives CDR1 SEHNR, CDR2 FQNEAQ (reference sequence). V dropped 1 base and J dropped 11; count of bases not matched to a gene: 4. The CDR3 sequence is 15 residues long. CDR3 amino acids: CASSLGDRGLAPLHF. Here the CDR3 DNA reads TGTGCCAGCAGCTTAGGGGACAGGGGGTTGGCACCCCTCCACTTT.

The genes are TRBV4-2 and TRBJ2-1; D unresolved. Deletions cut 0 bases from V and 2 bases from J, with 11 bases between. The germline V gene encodes CDR1 LGHNA and CDR2 YNFKEQ. This CDR3 has 16 amino acids. The CDR3 DNA follows: TGTGCCAGCAGCCAAGAGTTAGTAGCAGCCTACAATGAGCAGTTCTTC. Encoded protein: CASSQELVAAYNEQFF.

The chain uses TRBV4-2 and TRBJ2-1, with TRBD1 as a possible D gene (5 bases). The germline V gene has CDR1 LGHNA and CDR2 YNFKEQ. This CDR3 comprises 16 residues. Trimming took 3 bases from V and 7 from J, leaving 19 bases between them. The DNA of the CDR3 is TGTGCCAGCAGCCATTATCAGGGTCGGTCGTGGAATGAGCAGTTCTTC. The encoded protein is CASSHYQGRSWNEQFF.

The chain is built from TRBV19 and TRBJ2-5; D not resolved. Trimming took 2 bases from V and 2 from J, leaving 6 bases between them. Germline-derived CDR1 and CDR2 are LNHDA and SQIVND (reference sequence). The CDR3 is made up of 13 amino acids. The CDR3 is CASSIQKQETQYF. The CDR3 DNA follows: TGTGCCAGTAGTATACAGAAACAAGAGACCCAGTACTTC.

The table lists this clone with a few counts. This chain joins TRBV6-5 and TRBJ2-5, with TRBD2 identical over 9 bases. V lost 2 bases to trimming and J lost 4 bases; unmatched junction nucleotides: 2. The CDR3 has 14 residues. Germline V lookup: CDR1 MNHEY, CDR2 SVGAGI. The CDR3, as DNA: TGTGCCAGCAGTTACGCGCGGGGGGGAGAGACCCAGTACTTC. This translates into CASSYARGGETQYF.

This clone was recorded once. The J gene is TRBJ1-2, the V gene TRBV4-2, with 12 nucleotides matching TRBD1. The CDR3 runs 16 residues. V gave up 0 bases and J gave up 4 bases; unmatched junction bases: 3. CDR1 LGHNA and CDR2 YNFKEQ come from the germline V gene. CDR3 region: CASSQDSGQGAYGYTF. For the CDR3, the DNA is TGTGCCAGCAGCCAAGATTCGGGACAGGGGGCCTATGGCTACACCTTC.

This chain links TRBV7-3 with TRBJ2-1; 10 positions match TRBD2. CDR3 length equals 17 residues. The J segment lost 7 bases and the V segment lost 5 bases, leaving 14 bases of the junction unmatched. Germline V gene lookup returns CDR1 SGHTA and CDR2 FQGTGA. CDR3 sequence (DNA): TGTGCCAGCAGCGAGGGTGGTAGCGGGGGGCCTGTAAATGAGCAGTTCTTC. Translation: CASSEGGSGGPVNEQFF.

The chain employs TRBV2 and TRBJ1-2, with a weak D call TRBD1 (5 bases). V lost 7 bases, J lost 7 bases, and 16 bases lay in between. This CDR3 is built from 13 residues. CDR1 is SNHLY and CDR2 is FYNNEI in the germline V gene. CDR3 DNA sequence: TGTGCCAGCATCCCGGCGGGGGTTTCTGGCTACACCTTC. Translating gives CASIPAGVSGYTF.

This clone was seen only once. This chain uses TRBV7-9 with TRBJ1-2, with D perhaps matching TRBD1 (6 bases). Trimming shortened V by 7 bases and J by 3 bases, and 12 bases separated the two germline ends. Germline V gene sequence: CDR1 SEHNR, CDR2 FQNEAQ (reference sequence). The CDR3 is made up of 13 amino acids. Here the CDR3 reads CASTQDSDYGYTF. The CDR3 DNA follows: TGTGCCAGCACCCAGGACAGTGACTATGGCTACACCTTC.